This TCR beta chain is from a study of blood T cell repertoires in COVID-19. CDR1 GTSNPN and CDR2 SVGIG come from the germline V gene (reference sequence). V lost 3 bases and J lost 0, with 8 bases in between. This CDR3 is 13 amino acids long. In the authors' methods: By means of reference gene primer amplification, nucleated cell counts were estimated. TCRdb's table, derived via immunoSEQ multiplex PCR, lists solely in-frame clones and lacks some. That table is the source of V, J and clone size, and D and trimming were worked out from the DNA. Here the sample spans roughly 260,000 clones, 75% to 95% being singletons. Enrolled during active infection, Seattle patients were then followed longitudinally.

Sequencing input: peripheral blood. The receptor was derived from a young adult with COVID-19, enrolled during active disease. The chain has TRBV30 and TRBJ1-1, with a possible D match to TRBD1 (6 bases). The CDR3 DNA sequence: TGTGCCTGGAGGGGGACATTGAACACTGAAGCTTTCTTT. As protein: CAWRGTLNTEAFF.